This T cell receptor (beta chain) was documented in a study of technical replicates of blood from several donors. The CDR3 covers 16 residues. CDR1 and CDR2 from the germline V gene are SGDLS and YYNGEE. V was pared by 4 bases and J by 5 bases, with 13 bases of the junction left unmatched. The protocol was immunoSEQ multiplex PCR, while the TCRdb copy is restricted to in-frame clones and leaves out a portion. The sample consists of roughly 65,000 clones, around nine tenths of them appearing once. The sample was PBMCs. The sequence derives from a human donor in good health. Some clones in this sample may be carry-over from other donors' samples. V and J are TRBV9 and TRBJ2-3, with 7 nucleotides matching TRBD2. CDR3 sequence: CASSRAGGGWGDTQYF. The CDR3 DNA reads TGTGCCAGCAGCCGGGCGGGCGGGGGTTGGGGAGATACGCAGTATTTT.